The 13 T cell receptor beta chains reported below all come from one sample, sequenced in a study of blood T cells in healthy people across ages. A second PCR of about 6 to 12 cycles used a sample-barcoded 5' primer and a J-beta primer mix. TCRdb reprocessed the 5' RACE reads with MiXCR, giving one entry per CDR3 protein. The sample records fewer than 950,000 distinct CDR3 sequences, about 53% being singletons. Sequenced sample: blood. These receptors originate from an elderly man in good health.

There are a few counts of this clonotype. V usage is TRBV10-3 and J usage is TRBJ2-7; D may be TRBD1 (6 bases). The V and J ends lost 4 bases and 1 base respectively, with 14 bases between them. Germline CDR1 and CDR2: ENHRY and SYGVKD. The CDR3 consists of 15 residues. The CDR3 sequence is CAISGPGTTSYEQYF. The DNA for the CDR3 is TGTGCCATCAGTGGACCCGGGACAACGTCCTACGAGCAGTACTTC.

The sample holds a few counts of this clonotype. The gene calls are TRBV6-1 and TRBJ2-5, with 9 bases aligning to TRBD2. There are 15 residues in the CDR3. Germline assignment: CDR1 MNHNS and CDR2 SASEGT. Trimming at V came to 5 bases and at J to 2 bases, leaving 6 bases not matched to a gene. CDR3 in DNA: TGTGCCAGCAGTTCTAGCGGGATTCCACAAGAGACCCAGTACTTC. Its translation: CASSSSGIPQETQYF.

The chain recombines TRBV12-3 or TRBV12-4 with TRBJ2-1; D unclear. Trimming took 3 bases from V and 5 from J, leaving 14 bases between them. There are 15 residues in the CDR3. CDR3 region: CASSLVAFLNNEQFF. The DNA of the CDR3 is TGTGCCAGCAGTTTGGTAGCCTTTTTAAACAATGAGCAGTTCTTC.

In this sample, this clonotype turned up many times. This chain links TRBV29-1 with TRBJ2-1; D remains ambiguous. Germline V gene lookup returns CDR1 SQVTM and CDR2 ANQGSEA. This CDR3 has 10 amino acids. V lost 4 bases, J lost 7 bases, and 5 bases lay in between. CDR3 coding DNA: TGCAGCGTTGGGGTGAATGAGCAGTTCTTC. It is translated as CSVGVNEQFF.

This chain uses TRBV7-2 with TRBJ2-5; 8 bases map to TRBD2. The CDR3 sequence is 15 residues long. CDR1 is SGHTA and CDR2 is FQGNSA in the germline V gene. Trimming at V came to 5 bases and at J to 4 bases, leaving 9 bases not matched to a gene. The CDR3 loop is CASSQTSVFGETQYF. The DNA for the CDR3 is TGTGCCAGCAGCCAGACTAGCGTGTTTGGAGAGACCCAGTACTTC.

The gene calls are TRBV24-1 and TRBJ2-5; the match to TRBD1 covers 8 bases. Germline V gene lookup returns CDR1 KGHDR and CDR2 SFDVKD. This CDR3 region has 15 residues. J lost 2 bases, V lost 0 bases, and 1 base had no gene match. The CDR3 here is CATSDLGQGQETQYF. The CDR3 DNA is TGTGCCACCAGTGATTTGGGACAGGGTCAAGAGACCCAGTACTTC.

This clonotype occurred once. The rearrangement links TRBV5-1 to TRBJ2-1; 8 nucleotides match TRBD1. The end of the DNA aligns better with TRBJ2-7, so the J call may be wrong. From germline, CDR1 is SGHRS and CDR2 YFSETQ. This CDR3 is 17 amino acids long. CDR3: CASSLAGTGDYYNEQYF. Written as DNA, the CDR3 is TGCGCCAGCAGCTTGGCCGGGACAGGTGACTATTACAATGAGCAGTACTTC.

There are a few counts of this clonotype. V and J are TRBV2 and TRBJ2-3; D might be TRBD2 (6 bases). Germline-derived CDR1 and CDR2 are SNHLY and FYNNEI. This CDR3 region has 13 residues. Trimming stripped 5 bases from V and 9 bases from J, with 15 bases between. The CDR3 loop reads CASSPTSFRTQYF. CDR3 DNA sequence: TGTGCCAGCAGTCCGACTAGTTTTAGGACGCAGTATTTT.

Only a few counts were recorded for this clonotype. The genes are TRBV20-1 and TRBJ2-7; D ambiguous. The J call may be wrong; the DNA end is better matched by TRBJ2-5. The germline V gene encodes CDR1 DFQATT and CDR2 SNEGSKA (reference sequence). The CDR3 runs to 12 residues. CDR3 DNA: TGCAGTGCTAGAGATCCCCCTCGGACCCAGTACTTC. It codes for CSARDPPRTQYF.

The chain recombines TRBV6-6 with TRBJ2-7; possibly TRBD1 or TRBD2 for D (5 bases each). The germline V gene has CDR1 MNHNY and CDR2 SVGAGI (reference sequence). V was trimmed by 2 bases and J by 3 bases, leaving 20 bases between them. The CDR3 is made up of 17 amino acids. CDR3 bases: TGTGCCAGCAGTTACCCCGTCGGGGCAGGGAAAGGCTACGAGCAGTACTTC. The encoded protein is CASSYPVGAGKGYEQYF.

A word on this clonotype: Relative to the germline gene, one junction end is altered; a read error may explain this. The gene calls are TRBV7-2 and TRBJ2-1, with 8 bases matching TRBD2. Germline loops: CDR1 SGHTA, CDR2 FQGNSA. The length of the CDR3 is 16 residues. The CDR3 coding sequence is TGTGTCAGCAGCTTAGGTAGCGGGGTGGACTACAATGAGCAGTTCTTC. Amino acid sequence: CVSSLGSGVDYNEQFF. Based on the CDR3 plus reference TRBV7-2 and TRBJ2-1, the full variable domain is GAGVSQSPSNKVTEKGKDVELRCDPISGHTALYWYRQSLGQGLEFLIYFQGNSAPDKSGLPSDRFSAERTGGSVSTLTIQRTQQEDSAVYLCVSSLGSGVDYNEQFFGPGTRLTVL.

CDR3 residues: CSVESRKETQYF. For the CDR3, the DNA is TGCAGCGTTGAAAGCCGGAAAGAGACCCAGTACTTC. The rearrangement joins TRBV29-1 to TRBJ2-5; D uncertain. Trimming stripped 2 bases from V and 3 bases from J, with 7 bases between. CDR3 length: 12 amino acids. From germline, CDR1 is SQVTM and CDR2 ANQGSEA.

The sample holds a few counts of this clonotype. The chain couples TRBV20-1 to TRBJ1-2; 7 positions match TRBD1. The CDR3 has 11 amino acids. Germline V gives CDR1 DFQATT, CDR2 SNEGSKA (reference sequence). Losses at the gene ends were 3 bases for V and 5 bases for J; bases not matched to a gene: 0. DNA for the CDR3: TGCAGTGCTAGGACAGGGTATGGCTACACCTTC. Translating gives CSARTGYGYTF.